What follows are 27 T cell receptor beta chains derived from one specimen sequenced in a study of cytomegalovirus exposure and HLA in healthy donors listed by TCRdb under 2017. The method behind the library was the immunoSEQ multiplex PCR assay. The multiplex PCR relied on a mix of 60 forward primers for TCR Vbeta segments and 13 reverse primers for TCR Jbeta segments. As stored in TCRdb, this immuneACCESS dataset retains in-frame rearrangements with V and J assigned. A fraction of the clones does not appear; measured against another copy, unresolved V genes explain less than half of the discrepancy, and the remainder lacks a known reason. The sample records some 45,000 clones, less than 75% of which are singletons. Roughly 6% of the sample is held by the ten biggest clonotypes. Sample: PBMCs. The source of these receptors is a young man in good health and CMV-seronegative.

This clone has just one count. The chain couples TRBV18 to TRBJ2-1; 8 positions match TRBD1. The germline V gene has CDR1 KGHSH and CDR2 LQKENI. The CDR3 contains 17 residues. V dropped 3 bases and J dropped 5; count of bases not matched to a gene: 12. CDR3 in DNA: TGTGCCAGCTCACCCCCCAAGGGACAGGTTAGGAACAATGAGCAGTTCTTC. Translating gives CASSPPKGQVRNNEQFF.

This clone has just a few counts. This chain joins TRBV4-1 and TRBJ2-7; D remains unclear. V was cut by 3 bases and J by 3 bases, with 3 bases left in between. Germline CDR1 is MGHRA and CDR2 is YSYEKL. The CDR3 sequence is 11 residues long. The CDR3 is CASSHNYEQYF. DNA of the CDR3: TGCGCCAGCAGCCACAACTACGAGCAGTACTTC.

In its sample, this clone was seen once. V is TRBV27 and J is TRBJ2-6; 9 bases fit TRBD1. V was pared by 3 bases and J by 1 base, with 4 bases of the junction left unmatched. Germline loops: CDR1 MNHEY, CDR2 SMNVEV (reference sequence). The CDR3 is 17 residues long. DNA of the CDR3: TGTGCCAGCAGTTTTGCACAGGGGGCTTCTGGGGCCAACGTCCTGACTTTC. Translating it yields CASSFAQGASGANVLTF. The variable domain in full, with the rest retrieved from reference TRBV27 and TRBJ2-6, is EAQVTQNPRYLITVTGKKLTVTCSQNMNHEYMSWYRQDPGLGLRQIYYSMNVEVTDKGDVPEGYKVSRKEKRNFPLILESPSPNQTSLYFCASSFAQGASGANVLTFGAGSRLTVL.

This rearrangement joins TRBV19 to TRBJ1-2; D is undetermined. The CDR3 sequence is 12 residues long. The germline gives CDR1 LNHDA, CDR2 SQIVND (reference sequence). The V gene lost 4 bases and the J gene lost 2 bases, with 5 bases spanning the gap. The CDR3 DNA reads TGTGCCAGTAGTAGAGGGAACTATGGCTACACCTTC. It is translated as CASSRGNYGYTF.

The sample holds one count of this clone. The chain is built from TRBV5-4 and TRBJ1-4; the D gene is possibly TRBD1 (5 bases). Germline-derived CDR1 and CDR2 are SGHNT and YYREEE (reference sequence). With 4 bases removed from V and 0 bases from J, the gap between germline ends came to 13 bases. This CDR3 region has 16 residues. The CDR3 sequence: CASSRDGGATNEKLFF. CDR3 coding DNA: TGTGCCAGCAGCAGGGATGGGGGGGCAACTAATGAAAAACTGTTTTTT.

The V and J genes are TRBV2 and TRBJ2-5; 14 nucleotides match TRBD2. CDR1 is SNHLY, CDR2 FYNNEI, per germline. V shed 6 bases, J shed 2 bases, and the junction held 14 bases outside the gene matches. This CDR3 contains 19 residues. The CDR3 DNA follows: TGTGCCAGCAGCACCGGGACTAGCGGGAGTAGAGGGCCACAAGAGACCCAGTACTTC. It specifies CASSTGTSGSRGPQETQYF.

The CDR3 loop is CASSIDWASGTLKETQYF. The CDR3, as DNA: TGTGCCAGTAGTATAGATTGGGCTAGCGGGACCCTCAAAGAGACCCAGTACTTC. The chain joins TRBV19 to TRBJ2-5; the match to TRBD2 covers 9 bases. Germline V CDR1 and CDR2: LNHDA, SQIVND (reference sequence). The CDR3 is made up of 18 amino acids. Trimming cost V 0 bases and J 3 bases; bases outside gene matches: 11.

This sequence joins TRBV29-1 and TRBJ2-3; 10 bases are shared with TRBD2. This CDR3 contains 16 residues. The germline CDR1 and CDR2 sequences are SQVTM and ANQGSEA. Losses at the gene ends were 7 bases for V and 0 bases for J; bases not matched to a gene: 10. CDR3 residues: CSAWVPSGGSTDTQYF. In nucleotides, the CDR3 is TGCAGCGCTTGGGTCCCTAGCGGGGGAAGCACAGATACGCAGTATTTT.

The rearrangement links TRBV25-1 to TRBJ2-5; no definite D call. The CDR3 totals 16 residues. CDR1 and CDR2 (germline): MGHDK, SYGVNS. V shed 3 bases and J shed 0 bases, with 14 bases lying between them. DNA of the CDR3: TGTGCCAGCAGTGATCCTACCAAAGCGTACCAAGAGACCCAGTACTTC. Its protein product is CASSDPTKAYQETQYF.

Written as DNA, the CDR3 is TGTGCCAGCAGCAGGGGGGACACTGAAGCTTTCTTT. It yields the protein CASSRGDTEAFF. The gene calls are TRBV6-5 and TRBJ1-1; 7 bases align to TRBD1. CDR1 and CDR2 from the germline V gene are MNHEY and SVGAGI. J was trimmed by 3 bases and V by 6 bases; bases with no gene match: 1. This CDR3 region has 12 residues.

Only a few counts were recorded for this clone. The chain carries TRBV27 and TRBJ2-3, with D possibly being TRBD2 (6 bases). Germline values: CDR1 MNHEY, CDR2 SMNVEV (reference sequence). This CDR3 comprises 16 residues. Trimming shortened V by 3 bases and J by 2 bases, and 15 bases separated the two germline ends. CDR3 bases: TGTGCCAGCAGTTTCAACCAGGGAGGTGTCACAGATACGCAGTATTTT. Translated, it gives CASSFNQGGVTDTQYF.

This chain uses TRBV5-1 with TRBJ1-1, with D tentatively TRBD1 (5 bases). Trimming removed 0 bases at V and 5 bases at J, with 14 bases between. CDR3 length: 15 amino acids. Germline assignment: CDR1 SGHRS and CDR2 YFSETQ. Here the CDR3 DNA reads TGCGCCAGCAGCTTGGGTGGGGCCGGGGGAACTGAAGCTTTCTTT. As protein: CASSLGGAGGTEAFF.

The chain has TRBV5-4 and TRBJ2-1, with 13 bases lining up with TRBD2. J was trimmed by 9 bases and V by 0 bases; bases with no gene match: 9. CDR1 and CDR2 (germline): SGHNT, YYREEE (reference sequence). The CDR3 is 17 amino acids. Here the CDR3 DNA reads TGTGCCAGCAGCTTGGCCGCAGGACTAGCGGGAGTTGCTGAGCAGTTCTTC. This sequence encodes CASSLAAGLAGVAEQFF.

The V call is TRBV5-8, the J call TRBJ2-3, with D tentatively TRBD1 (5 bases). In germline, CDR1 is SGHTS, CDR2 YDEGEE. V was shortened by 2 bases and J by 5 bases, with 15 bases between the two germline ends. CDR3 length: 15 residues. The CDR3 DNA reads TGTGCCAGCAGCTTCAGGGCCGGGTTTAGAGATACGCAGTATTTT. Amino acids: CASSFRAGFRDTQYF.

This chain uses TRBV9 with TRBJ2-1; the match to TRBD2 covers 8 bases. The germline CDR1 and CDR2 sequences are SGDLS and YYNGEE. Unmatched junction bases numbered 4, after V lost 4 bases and J lost 1 base. The CDR3 covers 15 residues. The CDR3 DNA reads as TGTGCCAGCAGCCCAAGACTAGCGTCCTACAATGAGCAGTTCTTC. It codes for CASSPRLASYNEQFF. Drawing the rest from reference TRBV9 and TRBJ2-1, the complete variable domain is DSGVTQTPKHLITATGQRVTLRCSPRSGDLSVYWYQQSLDQGLQFLIQYYNGEERAKGNILERFSAQQFPDLHSELNLSSLELGDSALYFCASSPRLASYNEQFFGPGTRLTVL.

This clone appeared a few times. V and J are TRBV15 and TRBJ2-7; 7 bases fit TRBD1. Per germline, CDR1 LNHNV and CDR2 YYDKDF (reference sequence). Losses at the gene ends were 0 bases for V and 6 bases for J; bases not matched to a gene: 8. CDR3 size: 15 residues. The DNA of the CDR3 is TGTGCCACCAGCAGAGATCAGACAGGGTATTCCGAGCAGTACTTC. This gives the protein CATSRDQTGYSEQYF.

This clone occurred a few times. V is TRBV6-1 and J is TRBJ2-1; the D gene is possibly TRBD2 (5 bases). CDR3 length: 13 residues. Trimming shortened V by 3 bases and J by 7 bases, and 10 bases separated the two germline ends. Germline CDR1 and CDR2: MNHNS and SASEGT. The CDR3 sequence: CASSDTAGNEQFF. CDR3 DNA sequence: TGTGCCAGCAGTGACACGGCGGGTAATGAGCAGTTCTTC.

The chain has TRBV5-6 and TRBJ2-3; 7 bases are a match to TRBD2. CDR1 is SGHDT, CDR2 YYEEEE, per germline. Trimming at V came to 0 bases and at J to 2 bases, leaving 6 bases not matched to a gene. The CDR3 length is 16 residues. The CDR3 loop is CASSLVAGVYTDTQYF. DNA of the CDR3: TGTGCCAGCAGCTTGGTGGCGGGGGTCTACACAGATACGCAGTATTTT.

A few counts support this clone. V is TRBV30 and J is TRBJ2-5; 10 bases line up with TRBD1. The CDR3 totals 15 residues. Germline V CDR1 and CDR2: GTSNPN, SVGIG (reference sequence). J was trimmed by 5 bases and V by 3 bases; bases with no gene match: 9. The CDR3 bases are TGTGCCTGGAGGGATCCGGGGACAGGGGTCGAGACCCAGTACTTC. Translation gives CAWRDPGTGVETQYF.

This chain joins TRBV28 and TRBJ1-2; D may be TRBD1 (5 bases). This CDR3 spans 16 amino acids. Germline V gene data show CDR1 as MDHEN and CDR2 as SYDVKM. The V end lost 7 bases, the J end lost 4 bases, and 22 bases lay between the germline ends. The CDR3 coding sequence is TGTGCCAGCATCCCGGGGGGGAATCGTCGCGGCTATGGCTACACCTTC. Translated, it gives CASIPGGNRRGYGYTF.

The V call is TRBV12-5, the J call TRBJ2-1; 12 nucleotides align to TRBD2. CDR3 size: 18 residues. Germline CDR1 reads LGHNT; CDR2 reads FRNRAP. J lost 2 bases, V lost 5 bases, and 10 bases had no gene match. The CDR3 here is CASGQQAASGRAYNEQFF. As DNA, the CDR3 is TGTGCTAGTGGTCAACAGGCGGCTAGCGGGAGGGCCTACAATGAGCAGTTCTTC.

The chain uses TRBV19 and TRBJ2-1, with TRBD2 matching 11 bases. The length of the CDR3 is 18 residues. CDR1 LNHDA and CDR2 SQIVND come from the germline V gene (reference sequence). Losses at the gene ends were 5 bases for V and 9 bases for J; bases not matched to a gene: 18. The CDR3 sequence: CASSFGLAGLPNSGEQFF. The CDR3 nucleotides are TGTGCCAGTAGTTTCGGACTAGCGGGCCTACCCAATTCCGGTGAGCAGTTCTTC.

This sequence joins TRBV5-5 and TRBJ1-2; 7 nucleotides align to TRBD1. Germline assignment: CDR1 SGHKS and CDR2 YYEKEE (reference sequence). V was pared by 0 bases and J by 0 bases, with 2 bases of the junction left unmatched. The CDR3 consists of 15 residues. The CDR3 protein is CASSLEGGPNYGYTF. Here the CDR3 DNA reads TGTGCCAGCAGCTTGGAAGGGGGCCCTAACTATGGCTACACCTTC.

The rearrangement links TRBV5-1 to TRBJ1-4; D might be TRBD1 (6 bases). The CDR3 length is 17 residues. V lost 3 bases and J lost 5, with 20 bases in between. Germline values: CDR1 SGHRS, CDR2 YFSETQ. CDR3 DNA sequence: TGCGCCAGCAGCTCGACGCCGGAGGGGGGGTTGAATGAAAAACTGTTTTTT. Translating gives CASSSTPEGGLNEKLFF.

The genes are TRBV5-1 and TRBJ2-7, with 10 bases matching TRBD2. The CDR3 extends over 14 amino acids. Trimming took 2 bases from V and 6 from J; bases not matched to a gene: 5. From germline, CDR1 is SGHRS and CDR2 YFSETQ. As DNA, the CDR3 is TGCGCCAGCAGCTTAGCGGGAGGGAGTCTCGAGCAGTACTTC. This translates into CASSLAGGSLEQYF.

The rearrangement uses TRBV11-3 and TRBJ1-3; D unclear. Germline values: CDR1 SGHNT, CDR2 YENEEA. The CDR3 has 14 amino acids. The V end was cut by 1 base, the J end by 2 bases, with 6 bases between. The CDR3 DNA follows: TGTGCCAGCAGCTTAGGGTCAGCTGGAAACACCATATATTTT. Its translation: CASSLGSAGNTIYF.

The rearrangement uses TRBV30 and TRBJ1-1; TRBD1 might be the D (5 bases). Germline CDR1 is GTSNPN and CDR2 is SVGIG (reference sequence). V dropped 4 bases and J dropped 4 bases, with 16 bases sitting between them. CDR3 size: 14 residues. The CDR3 loop is CAWNRGGPGTEAFF. The DNA of the CDR3 is TGTGCCTGGAACCGCGGGGGTCCGGGCACTGAAGCTTTCTTT.